The next 19 T cell receptor beta chains were all read from a single sample in a study of CD8 T cells in ankylosing spondylitis. TCRdb passed the 5' RACE reads through MiXCR, listing each CDR3 protein once. The sample comprises around 300,000 distinct CDR3 sequences, 14% to 15% of which are singletons, and about 1% rests with the top ten. Sequencing was performed on blood, either unsorted or a sorted T cell fraction (not recorded which). The source of these receptors is a male donor with ankylosing spondylitis or in good health (not recorded which).

The sample holds many counts of this clonotype. The chain carries TRBV5-1 and TRBJ2-3; D is possibly TRBD2 (6 bases). The germline V gene has CDR1 SGHRS and CDR2 YFSETQ. This CDR3 has 13 amino acids. V shed 4 bases and J shed 6 bases, with 12 bases lying between them. The CDR3 DNA is TGCGCCAGCAGCGAGGCCGGAGGGGATACGCAGTATTTT. It is translated as CASSEAGGDTQYF.

The V call is TRBV5-1, the J call TRBJ1-1, with D possibly TRBD1 on 5 matching bases. Trimming left V 2 bases short and J 7 bases short, with 15 bases between. In germline, CDR1 is SGHRS, CDR2 YFSETQ. The CDR3 contains 14 residues. The CDR3 DNA reads TGCGCCAGCAGCTTTACGCAGGGTTCTCATGAAGCTTTCTTT. As protein: CASSFTQGSHEAFF.

This clonotype showed up just a few times. CDR3: CASSLMDSYEQYF. The CDR3 DNA is TGTGCCAGCAGTTTAATGGACAGCTACGAGCAGTACTTC. The chain has TRBV12-3 or TRBV12-4 and TRBJ2-7, with D tentatively TRBD1 (6 bases). Trimming removed 2 bases at V and 3 bases at J, with 8 bases between. The CDR3 runs to 13 residues.

This clonotype has just a few counts. Written as DNA, the CDR3 is TGCAGTGCTTCGAAAAGCGGGGCTAGCACAGATACGCAGTATTTT. Translated, it gives CSASKSGASTDTQYF. The chain has TRBV20-1 and TRBJ2-3, with TRBD2 matching 7 bases. Germline V CDR1 and CDR2: DFQATT, SNEGSKA (reference sequence). V lost 5 bases and J lost 0; bases outside the gene matches: 8. The CDR3 covers 15 residues.

This clonotype was detected a few times. The chain couples TRBV4-2 to TRBJ2-7, with 7 bases lining up with TRBD1. The CDR3 sequence is 16 residues long. V gave up 4 bases and J gave up 2 bases; unmatched junction bases: 11. Germline CDR1 LGHNA, CDR2 YNFKEQ. CDR3 sequence reads: CASSPGRGSIPYEQYF. In DNA form, the CDR3 reads TGTGCCAGCAGCCCTGGCAGGGGGAGTATCCCCTACGAGCAGTACTTC.

This clonotype was observed a few times. This sequence joins TRBV7-2 and TRBJ2-1; the match to TRBD2 covers 7 bases. Per germline, CDR1 SGHTA and CDR2 FQGNSA. V gave up 3 bases and J gave up 0 bases; unmatched junction bases: 5. There are 16 residues in the CDR3. CDR3 coding DNA: TGTGCCAGCAGCTTCAGGAGGACTAGCTCCTACAATGAGCAGTTCTTC. This encodes CASSFRRTSSYNEQFF. The full variable domain, with the rest looked up from reference TRBV7-2 and TRBJ2-1, is GAGVSQSPSNKVTEKGKDVELRCDPISGHTALYWYRQSLGQGLEFLIYFQGNSAPDKSGLPSDRFSAERTGGSVSTLTIQRTQQEDSAVYLCASSFRRTSSYNEQFFGPGTRLTVL.

The CDR3, as DNA: TGCAGCGTTGGGGCTAGCGGGGGGGACCAAGAGACCCAGTACTTC. As protein: CSVGASGGDQETQYF. The rearrangement joins TRBV29-1 to TRBJ2-5, with 12 bases matching TRBD2. Germline trimming cut 4 bases from V and 0 bases from J; bases unmatched to any gene: 3. This CDR3 has 15 residues. Germline CDR1 and CDR2: SQVTM and ANQGSEA.

The chain employs TRBV5-5 and TRBJ2-7; tentatively, D is TRBD2 (6 bases). The V gene's germline CDR1 is SGHKS and CDR2 YYEKEE (reference sequence). The length of the CDR3 is 14 residues. V was clipped by 2 bases and J by 7 bases, with 16 bases between them. The CDR3 spells CASSFRTLGGEQYF. CDR3 DNA sequence: TGTGCCAGCAGCTTCCGGACACTAGGAGGGGAGCAGTACTTC.

The chain uses TRBV5-1 and TRBJ2-7, with unresolved D. Germline values: CDR1 SGHRS, CDR2 YFSETQ. The V end lost 1 base, the J end lost 3 bases, and 11 bases lay between the germline ends. This CDR3 has 14 residues. Written as DNA, the CDR3 is TGCGCCAGCAGCTTGCCCAGCGTTTACTACGAGCAGTACTTC. Protein: CASSLPSVYYEQYF.

The CDR3 sequence: CSARATTGELFF. The CDR3 nucleotides are TGCAGTGCTAGAGCAACCACCGGGGAGCTGTTTTTT. The J gene is TRBJ2-2, the V gene TRBV20-1; D ambiguous. The CDR3 is 12 amino acids. Trimming removed 1 base at V and 4 bases at J, with 4 bases between. Germline values: CDR1 DFQATT, CDR2 SNEGSKA (reference sequence).

This sequence joins TRBV30 and TRBJ1-2; no firm D call. Per the germline V gene, CDR1 is GTSNPN and CDR2 is SVGIG (reference sequence). This CDR3 contains 13 residues. Trimming stripped 4 bases from V and 7 bases from J, with 16 bases between. The CDR3 loop is CAWTRKQRPGYTF. CDR3 in DNA: TGTGCCTGGACTCGCAAGCAGAGGCCTGGCTACACCTTC.

V is TRBV6-1 and J is TRBJ2-4, with 8 bases aligning to TRBD1. In germline, CDR1 is MNHNS, CDR2 SASEGT. CDR3 length: 18 amino acids. The junction had 11 bases not matched to a gene; V was cut back by 4 bases and J by 0 bases. The CDR3 DNA is TGTGCCAGCAGTGGCCGGGACAGGATCTCGATAGCCAAAAACATTCAGTACTTC. Translated: CASSGRDRISIAKNIQYF.

The chain links TRBV12-3 or TRBV12-4 to TRBJ1-5; no clear D. Trimming pared 6 bases from V and 4 bases from J, leaving 16 bases between. The CDR3 sequence is 15 residues long. CDR3 nucleotides: TGTGCCAGCAGGCCCGAGTCAGGACTAAATCAGCCCCAGCATTTT. Its protein is CASRPESGLNQPQHF.

This clonotype turned up a few times. The chain links TRBV5-1 to TRBJ1-2, with a tentative D call TRBD1 (5 bases). Germline V gives CDR1 SGHRS, CDR2 YFSETQ. The CDR3 totals 16 residues. The ends were cut back, 3 bases at V and 5 bases at J, with 20 bases in the middle. CDR3 region: CASSSNAGTAGYGYTF. In DNA form, the CDR3 reads TGCGCCAGCAGCTCAAATGCCGGGACTGCGGGTTATGGCTACACCTTC.

The chain links TRBV15 to TRBJ1-1; 7 nucleotides align to TRBD1. The ends lost 3 bases at V and 3 bases at J; junction bases unmatched: 10. The germline CDR1 and CDR2 sequences are LNHNV and YYDKDF (reference sequence). CDR3 length: 16 residues. CDR3: CATSRRGQLLYTEAFF. The CDR3 DNA reads as TGTGCCACCAGCAGGAGGGGGCAGCTCCTTTACACTGAAGCTTTCTTT.

This clonotype showed up many times. The chain uses TRBV20-1 and TRBJ2-7; TRBD2 matches at 14 bases. Germline V gene lookup returns CDR1 DFQATT and CDR2 SNEGSKA (reference sequence). J gave up 7 bases and V 6 bases, and 8 bases lay outside the gene matches. The CDR3 length is 14 residues. The CDR3 DNA reads TGCAGTGCCCGACTAGCGGGAGGGCCGGGGGAGCAGTACTTC. It is translated as CSARLAGGPGEQYF.

V and J are TRBV20-1 and TRBJ2-5; D may be TRBD2 (6 bases). This CDR3 spans 12 amino acids. The germline V gene encodes CDR1 DFQATT and CDR2 SNEGSKA (reference sequence). The V end lost 5 bases, the J end lost 3 bases, and 10 bases lay between the germline ends. CDR3 nucleotides: TGCAGTGCTGGGACTCCTGAAGAGACCCAGTACTTC. Encoded protein: CSAGTPEETQYF.

This clonotype was seen only a few times. The chain links TRBV27 to TRBJ1-2; D unclear. The CDR3 extends over 15 amino acids. The V gene lost 2 bases and the J gene lost 1 base, with 11 bases spanning the gap. Germline values: CDR1 MNHEY, CDR2 SMNVEV (reference sequence). This CDR3 reads CASSLVDGLNYGYTF. CDR3 DNA sequence: TGTGCCAGCAGTTTAGTGGACGGACTTAACTATGGCTACACCTTC.

This clonotype was detected only a few times. This chain uses TRBV7-2 with TRBJ1-2; 7 nucleotides align to TRBD1. The CDR3 contains 14 residues. Trimming at V came to 0 bases and at J to 7 bases, leaving 5 bases not matched to a gene. The germline CDR1 and CDR2 sequences are SGHTA and FQGNSA. The CDR3 coding sequence is TGTGCCAGCAGCTTAGCGACAGGGAATACTGGCTACACCTTC. This sequence encodes CASSLATGNTGYTF.